The 21 T cell receptor beta chains below come from one sample, sequenced in a study of T-cell reconstitution after alpha-beta-depleted transplantation in children. Unique molecular identifiers were incorporated into the prepared TCRbeta library. TCRdb reprocessed the PCR reads via MiXCR and lists one record per CDR3 protein. Of hundreds of thousands of distinct CDR3 sequences in the sample, about 15% were seen once. The sample was PBMCs from the stem cell graft donor, taken from the stem cell graft. These receptors were collected from a human donor who donated a stem cell graft to a child with acute myeloid leukemia.

Only a few counts were recorded for this clonotype. The chain employs TRBV7-2 and TRBJ1-2; a weak D match, TRBD1 (5 bases). Germline loops: CDR1 SGHTA, CDR2 FQGNSA. Deletions cut 1 base from V and 4 bases from J, with 19 bases between. The CDR3 contains 17 residues. CDR3 sequence: CASSLGEQRGKLYGYTF. CDR3 DNA sequence: TGTGCCAGCAGCTTAGGAGAACAGAGGGGAAAGCTCTATGGCTACACCTTC.

This clonotype was recorded many times. The V and J genes are TRBV12-3 or TRBV12-4 and TRBJ1-5; D is ambiguous. Trimming took 3 bases from V and 6 from J, leaving 9 bases between them. CDR3 size: 13 residues. Written as DNA, the CDR3 is TGTGCCAGCAGTTTTTTGGCCATTCAGCCCCAGCATTTT. This gives the protein CASSFLAIQPQHF.

The chain links TRBV28 to TRBJ2-7; D gene uncertain. Germline lookup yields CDR1 MDHEN and CDR2 SYDVKM. Trimming stripped 5 bases from V and 0 bases from J, with 14 bases between. CDR3 length equals 15 residues. This CDR3 is CASSPQVWSSYEQYV. The CDR3 DNA reads as TGTGCCAGCAGTCCCCAGGTTTGGAGCTCCTACGAGCAGTACGTC.

This clonotype was seen many times. This chain joins TRBV6-5 and TRBJ2-2; unclear D gene. The V end lost 0 bases, the J end lost 4 bases, and 3 bases lay between the germline ends. The CDR3 extends over 13 amino acids. CDR1 MNHEY and CDR2 SVGAGI come from the germline V gene. The chain's CDR3 is CASSYSITGELFF. The DNA for the CDR3 is TGTGCCAGCAGTTACTCGATCACCGGGGAGCTGTTTTTT.

The chain uses TRBV5-1 and TRBJ2-6, with no clear D. The CDR3 runs to 16 residues. The V end was cut by 5 bases, the J end by 0 bases, with 12 bases between. The V gene's germline CDR1 is SGHRS and CDR2 YFSETQ. The CDR3 protein is CASRNGPSSGANVLTF. CDR3 bases: TGCGCCAGCAGAAACGGTCCTTCCTCTGGGGCCAACGTCCTGACTTTC.

This clonotype appeared many times. V is TRBV20-1 and J is TRBJ2-1; possibly TRBD1 for D (5 bases). Between the trimmed V and J ends, which lost 6 bases and 11 bases, there was a span of 17 bases. CDR1 and CDR2 (germline): DFQATT, SNEGSKA (reference sequence). The CDR3 sequence is 12 residues long. The DNA of the CDR3 is TGCAGTGCCCCGACCAGGGTTAGTCAGCAGTTCTTC. Protein product: CSAPTRVSQQFF.

This chain links TRBV7-2 with TRBJ2-7; 7 bases fit TRBD2. The CDR3 runs 14 residues. Unmatched junction bases numbered 11, after V lost 5 bases and J lost 7 bases. The germline CDR1 and CDR2 sequences are SGHTA and FQGNSA. CDR3 residues: CASSPLFMGGEQYF. CDR3 in DNA: TGTGCCAGCAGCCCGCTTTTTATGGGGGGGGAGCAGTACTTC.

In its sample, this clonotype was seen once. J is TRBJ1-1 and V is TRBV28; D remains ambiguous. This CDR3 has 12 residues. CDR1 MDHEN and CDR2 SYDVKM come from the germline V gene. The V gene lost 2 bases and the J gene lost 10 bases, with 11 bases spanning the gap. The CDR3 region is CASSLRGPGAFF. In DNA, the CDR3 is TGTGCCAGCAGTTTACGAGGGCCCGGAGCTTTCTTT.

This clonotype turned up a few times. This sequence joins TRBV7-9 and TRBJ2-7; TRBD1 aligns across 8 bases. CDR3 length: 11 residues. V lost 3 bases, J lost 10 bases, and 2 bases stayed unmatched. CDR1 SEHNR and CDR2 FQNEAQ come from the germline V gene (reference sequence). The CDR3 region is CASSFGQGQYV. The DNA for the CDR3 is TGTGCCAGCAGCTTCGGACAGGGTCAGTACGTC.

The V and J genes are TRBV20-1 and TRBJ2-3, with 10 bases identical to TRBD2. Losses at the gene ends were 6 bases for V and 0 bases for J; bases not matched to a gene: 9. CDR3 size: 16 residues. Germline V gives CDR1 DFQATT, CDR2 SNEGSKA (reference sequence). The CDR3 DNA is TGCAGTGCAAGACTAGCGGGCCGCCCTAGCACAGATACGCAGTATTTT. Amino acid sequence: CSARLAGRPSTDTQYF.

The chain joins TRBV7-2 to TRBJ2-7; D is undetermined. Looked up from germline, CDR1 is SGHTA and CDR2 is FQGNSA. CDR3 size: 14 residues. V lost 5 bases, J lost 2 bases, and 13 bases lay in between. For the CDR3, the DNA is TGTGCCAGCAGCCCTCCCCCGGATACCTACGAGCAGTACTTC. Residues: CASSPPPDTYEQYF. Complete variable domain (other parts from reference TRBV7-2 and TRBJ2-7): GAGVSQSPSNKVTEKGKDVELRCDPISGHTALYWYRQSLGQGLEFLIYFQGNSAPDKSGLPSDRFSAERTGGSVSTLTIQRTQQEDSAVYLCASSPPPDTYEQYFGPGTRLTVT.

This chain joins TRBV19 and TRBJ1-1, with no clear D. Germline V CDR1 and CDR2: LNHDA, SQIVND (reference sequence). V was trimmed by 4 bases and J by 1 base, leaving 4 bases between them. This CDR3 has 12 residues. The CDR3 is CASSRWNTEAFF. CDR3 sequence (DNA): TGTGCCAGTAGTAGGTGGAACACTGAAGCTTTCTTT. Using reference TRBV19 and TRBJ1-1 for the parts outside the CDR3, the full variable domain is DGGITQSPKYLFRKEGQNVTLSCEQNLNHDAMYWYRQDPGQGLRLIYYSQIVNDFQKGDIAEGYSVSREKKESFPLTVTSAQKNPTAFYLCASSRWNTEAFFGQGTRLTVV.

V usage is TRBV21-1 and J usage is TRBJ2-1; TRBD2 is the table's D call and was not checked against the DNA. TRBV21-1 is a pseudogene. This CDR3 spans 17 amino acids. The CDR3 loop is CASSKGTGRRQGDEQFF. CDR3 sequence (DNA): TGTGCCAGCAGCAAAGGTACAGGTCGAAGGCAGGGCGATGAGCAGTTCTTC.

The chain joins TRBV10-1 to TRBJ1-1; D possibly corresponds to TRBD1 (5 bases). V was cut by 6 bases and J by 11 bases, with 19 bases left in between. CDR1 and CDR2 (germline): WNHNN, SYGVQD (reference sequence). This CDR3 comprises 13 residues. DNA for the CDR3: TGCGCCAGCAGGCAAGGGGCCACGGGGTCGGCTTTCTTT. Its protein is CASRQGATGSAFF.

This chain links TRBV7-2 with TRBJ1-2; a weak D match, TRBD1 (5 bases). CDR3 size: 13 residues. V lost 4 bases, J lost 5 bases, and 11 bases lay in between. The V gene's germline CDR1 is SGHTA and CDR2 FQGNSA. The CDR3 region is CASSSGGEYGYTF. The DNA of the CDR3 is TGTGCCAGCAGCTCCGGGGGAGAGTATGGCTACACCTTC.

This clonotype was detected many times. V usage is TRBV5-1 and J usage is TRBJ2-3; no reliable D call. Trimming stripped 4 bases from V and 3 bases from J, with 9 bases between. CDR1 and CDR2 (germline): SGHRS, YFSETQ. This CDR3 has 13 residues. The DNA for the CDR3 is TGCGCCAGCAGCCTAAGCGTAACAGATACGCAGTATTTT. Protein: CASSLSVTDTQYF.

The chain couples TRBV12-3 or TRBV12-4 to TRBJ1-5; no firm D call. This CDR3 contains 14 residues. V was cut by 6 bases and J by 3 bases, with 12 bases left in between. CDR3 DNA sequence: TGTGCCAGCAGCCAACAGAAGCCCAATCAGCCCCAGCATTTT. It codes for CASSQQKPNQPQHF.

This clonotype appeared many times. This chain joins TRBV27 and TRBJ1-1; no definite D call. The length of the CDR3 is 12 residues. V lost 0 bases to trimming and J lost 8 bases, with 7 bases between them. Germline V gene lookup returns CDR1 MNHEY and CDR2 SMNVEV (reference sequence). CDR3 residues: CASSLSSGEAFF. DNA of the CDR3: TGTGCCAGCAGTTTATCATCAGGCGAAGCTTTCTTT.

About this clonotype: A much larger clone differs by one base, so this may be a read error. The gene calls are TRBV12-3 or TRBV12-4 and TRBJ2-3; a possible D gene is TRBD2 (6 bases). Deletions cut 5 bases from V and 4 bases from J, with 13 bases between. The CDR3 is made up of 14 amino acids. The CDR3 region has the DNA TGTGCCAGCAGTAAGGTTACTAGCTCAGATACGCAGTATTTT. Translation: CASSKVTSSDTQYF.

The chain joins TRBV20-1 to TRBJ1-2; D ambiguous. CDR1 DFQATT and CDR2 SNEGSKA come from the germline V gene (reference sequence). CDR3 length: 14 amino acids. V was cut by 1 base and J by 1 base, with 10 bases left in between. The CDR3 coding sequence is TGCAGTGCTAGAGCCAGCCCTCTTAACTATGGCTACACCTTC. Its protein is CSARASPLNYGYTF.

This clonotype was detected ten times or more. The rearrangement links TRBV13 to TRBJ2-7; TRBD2 agrees at 7 bases. Germline CDR1 reads PRHDT; CDR2 reads FYEKMQ (reference sequence). The V and J ends lost 4 bases and 6 bases, in that order; junction bases with no gene match: 9. The length of the CDR3 is 14 residues. CDR3 in amino acids: CASSYWTSSTEQYV. CDR3 sequence (DNA): TGTGCCAGCAGCTATTGGACTAGTTCAACCGAGCAGTACGTC.